This T cell receptor beta chain was sequenced during a study of shared clonotypes between healthy human individuals. Study overall: Two female and three male donors aged 18 to 49 were enrolled. Donors had three CD4 naive, three CD4 memory, two CD8 naive and one CD8 memory plate apiece. Study-level findings and limits: The study found approximately 5% of naive CD4 clonotypes shared across several donors.

CDR3 length: 13 amino acids. Trimming cost V 5 bases and J 7 bases; bases outside gene matches: 3. Per the germline V gene, CDR1 is MDHEN and CDR2 is SYDVKM. This table comes from immunoSEQ multiplex PCR, and its TCRdb copy is limited to in-frame clones, with some not included. The sample records around 700,000 clones, roughly nine tenths being singletons. Terminally differentiated effector memory CD45RA+ cells were left out of the naive CD8 fraction, which was CD45RO-negative and positively selected for CCR7. On this clone itself: Antigen unknown.

Sequencing input: naive CD8+ T cells sorted from blood. The clonotype was recovered from a man aged 25 to 40 in good health. The rearrangement joins TRBV28 to TRBJ2-7, with 12 bases matching TRBD2. CDR3 sequence (DNA): TGTGCCAGCAGTGAAACTAGCGGGAGGGAGCAGTACTTC. Translated: CASSETSGREQYF. The complete variable domain, with remaining parts taken from reference TRBV28 and TRBJ2-7, reads DVKVTQSSRYLVKRTGEKVFLECVQDMDHENMFWYRQDPGLGLRLIYFSYDVKMKEKGDIPEGYSVSREKKERFSLILESASTNQTSMYLCASSETSGREQYFGPGTRLTVT.